The 25 T cell receptor beta chains below all came from one sample that was sequenced in a study of cytomegalovirus exposure and HLA in healthy donors. Sequencing used immunoSEQ multiplex PCR; TCRdb keeps in-frame clones, though not all of them. The sample yields 130,000 to 150,000 clones, 70% to 90% seen once. The sample taken for sequencing was PBMCs. Every receptor here comes from a woman aged 18-29 years in good health and CMV-seropositive.

The chain is built from TRBV10-3 and TRBJ2-5, with D possibly being TRBD2 (6 bases). V dropped 5 bases and J dropped 4 bases, with 14 bases sitting between them. The CDR3 spans 14 residues. CDR1 ENHRY and CDR2 SYGVKD come from the germline V gene. The CDR3 sequence is CAISPAGSGETQYF. In DNA, the CDR3 is TGTGCCATCAGTCCGGCGGGGTCTGGAGAGACCCAGTACTTC.

J is TRBJ1-2 and V is TRBV27; weak D call: TRBD1 (6 bases). Trimming left V 6 bases short and J 7 bases short, with 12 bases between. The V gene's germline CDR1 is MNHEY and CDR2 SMNVEV (reference sequence). The length of the CDR3 is 12 residues. The CDR3 bases are TGTGCCAGCAGGACTACAGGGTCTGGCTACACCTTC. Protein product: CASRTTGSGYTF.

The chain links TRBV2 to TRBJ1-5; D call uncertain. CDR3 size: 15 residues. The germline CDR1 and CDR2 sequences are SNHLY and FYNNEI. V was cut by 7 bases and J by 3 bases, with 16 bases left in between. CDR3 sequence: CASKGGSPNNQPQHF. The DNA of the CDR3 is TGTGCCAGCAAGGGTGGGAGTCCCAACAATCAGCCCCAGCATTTT.

This chain uses TRBV27 with TRBJ2-7; TRBD2 might be the D (6 bases). This CDR3 spans 13 amino acids. Trimming took 1 base from V and 4 from J, leaving 8 bases between them. CDR1 MNHEY and CDR2 SMNVEV come from the germline V gene (reference sequence). CDR3 nucleotides: TGTGCCAGCAGTTTATTTGCGGGGTACGAGCAGTACTTC. Translation: CASSLFAGYEQYF.

The V and J genes are TRBV7-6 and TRBJ2-7, with TRBD2 matching 10 bases. The CDR3 runs to 14 residues. The V gene end was trimmed by 5 bases and the J gene end by 6 bases; junction bases not matched to a gene: 7. From germline, CDR1 is SGHVS and CDR2 FNYEAQ. The CDR3 loop is CASSQEGLASEQYF. CDR3 nucleotide sequence: TGTGCCAGCAGCCAAGAGGGACTAGCGAGCGAGCAGTACTTC.

The rearrangement links TRBV5-5 to TRBJ1-2; D not resolved. The CDR3 is made up of 17 amino acids. With 3 bases removed from V and 4 bases from J, the gap between germline ends came to 22 bases. Per the germline V gene, CDR1 is SGHKS and CDR2 is YYEKEE (reference sequence). The CDR3 DNA reads as TGTGCCAGCAGCTCCTCCCCGCAGAGGTTCCCGCTCTATGGCTACACCTTC. This sequence encodes CASSSSPQRFPLYGYTF.

A remark on this clone: The sample carries other DNA sequences with the same CDR3. The chain has TRBV5-1 and TRBJ2-3; possibly TRBD1 for D (6 bases). The V end was cut by 0 bases, the J end by 2 bases, with 7 bases between. This CDR3 is 14 amino acids long. CDR1 and CDR2 (germline): SGHRS, YFSETQ. In DNA form, the CDR3 reads TGCGCCAGCAGCTTGGACAGGGCCACAGATACGCAGTATTTT. Translated, it gives CASSLDRATDTQYF.

The rearrangement links TRBV15 to TRBJ1-3, with TRBD1 matching 11 bases. Losses at the gene ends were 3 bases for V and 0 bases for J; bases not matched to a gene: 10. The germline CDR1 and CDR2 sequences are LNHNV and YYDKDF (reference sequence). This CDR3 region has 19 residues. CDR3 bases: TGTGCCACCAGCAGGCGGACAGGGGGCTTACCCTTCTCTGGAAACACCATATATTTT. It codes for CATSRRTGGLPFSGNTIYF.

The V gene is TRBV19, the J gene TRBJ2-7; 9 nucleotides line up with TRBD2. The CDR3 runs to 15 residues. V lost 5 bases, J lost 1 base, and 6 bases stayed unmatched. In germline, CDR1 is LNHDA, CDR2 SQIVND (reference sequence). In DNA, the CDR3 is TGTGCCAGTAGTCGGGGTAGCGGGGGTTCCTACGAGCAGTACTTC. Protein product: CASSRGSGGSYEQYF.

The V and J genes are TRBV11-2 and TRBJ2-7; tentatively, D is TRBD1 (5 bases). This CDR3 is 16 amino acids long. Trimming stripped 1 base from V and 2 bases from J, with 15 bases between. Germline loops: CDR1 SGHAT, CDR2 FQNNGV. Written as DNA, the CDR3 is TGTGCCAGCAGCTTAGTTAGGCAGGGCCTAACCTACGAGCAGTACTTC. It yields the protein CASSLVRQGLTYEQYF. The whole variable domain, remainder taken from reference TRBV11-2 and TRBJ2-7, is EAGVAQSPRYKIIEKRQSVAFWCNPISGHATLYWYQQILGQGPKLLIQFQNNGVVDDSQLPKDRFSAERLKGVDSTLKIQPAKLEDSAVYLCASSLVRQGLTYEQYFGPGTRLTVT.

The chain is built from TRBV5-8 and TRBJ1-6; 7 bases match TRBD1. CDR3 size: 16 residues. Looked up from germline, CDR1 is SGHTS and CDR2 is YDEGEE. The junction had 8 bases not matched to a gene; V was cut back by 0 bases and J by 8 bases. The CDR3 protein is CASSLVGSGGYSPLHF. In DNA form, the CDR3 reads TGTGCCAGCAGCTTGGTTGGGTCAGGGGGTTATTCACCCCTCCACTTT. The full variable domain, completed using reference TRBV5-8 and TRBJ1-6, is EAGVTQSPTHLIKTRGQQATLRCSPISGHTSVYWYQQALGLGLQFLLWYDEGEERNRGNFPPRFSGRQFPNYSSELNVNALELEDSALYLCASSLVGSGGYSPLHFGNGTRLTVT.

The rearrangement uses TRBV5-4 and TRBJ2-2; 9 bases are shared with TRBD1. This CDR3 has 17 residues. Germline V gene data show CDR1 as SGHNT and CDR2 as YYREEE (reference sequence). V trimming: 9 bases; J trimming: 6 bases; junction bases outside the gene matches: 18. CDR3 in DNA: TGTGCCACAGCCCGGGACAGGGTCGAAGTGGACGCCGGGGAGCTGTTTTTT. It codes for CATARDRVEVDAGELFF.

The V gene is TRBV6-5, the J gene TRBJ2-7; 7 bases agree with TRBD1. The CDR3 extends over 13 amino acids. Germline CDR1 is MNHEY and CDR2 is SVGAGI. Trimming at V came to 5 bases and at J to 5 bases, leaving 6 bases not matched to a gene. DNA for the CDR3: TGTGCCAGCAGTATCCGACAGGGCCACGAGCAGTACTTC. It yields the protein CASSIRQGHEQYF.

The chain couples TRBV28 to TRBJ2-1, with D possibly TRBD2 on 5 matching bases. Germline V gives CDR1 MDHEN, CDR2 SYDVKM. Trimming took 7 bases from V and 9 from J, leaving 16 bases between them. CDR3 length: 13 amino acids. CDR3 loop: CASTDFPLGEQFF. CDR3 nucleotides: TGTGCCAGCACGGACTTCCCTTTGGGTGAGCAGTTCTTC.

This clone was counted between two and nine times. This chain uses TRBV2 with TRBJ2-3; 8 nucleotides match TRBD2. The V gene's germline CDR1 is SNHLY and CDR2 FYNNEI. Losses at the gene ends were 6 bases for V and 4 bases for J; bases not matched to a gene: 6. The CDR3 covers 14 residues. Here the CDR3 reads CASRTSGSSDTQYF. The CDR3 nucleotides read TGTGCCAGCAGGACAAGCGGGAGTTCAGATACGCAGTATTTT.

This clone has a handful of counts. V usage is TRBV11-2 and J usage is TRBJ1-6; D ambiguous. The CDR3 consists of 12 residues. Trimming cost V 5 bases and J 3 bases, with 2 bases left between them. The V gene's germline CDR1 is SGHAT and CDR2 FQNNGV. The CDR3 DNA reads TGTGCCAGCAGCCTCTATAATTCACCCCTCCACTTT. Translating gives CASSLYNSPLHF.

CDR3 region: CASSQGNSPLHF. The CDR3 region has the DNA TGTGCCAGCAGTCAGGGAAATTCACCCCTCCACTTT. This chain links TRBV7-9 with TRBJ1-6, with D possibly TRBD1 on 5 matching bases. Between the trimmed V and J ends, which lost 6 bases and 7 bases, there was a span of 7 bases. This CDR3 is built from 12 residues. CDR1 and CDR2 from the germline V gene are SEHNR and FQNEAQ (reference sequence).

With regard to this clone: The same CDR3 can be traced to other DNA sequences in this sample. The V and J genes are TRBV7-2 and TRBJ2-7; D is undetermined. V was clipped by 6 bases and J by 2 bases, with 5 bases between them. The germline V gene has CDR1 SGHTA and CDR2 FQGNSA. The length of the CDR3 is 11 residues. CDR3: CASSRAYEQYF. The CDR3 bases are TGTGCCAGCAGTCGGGCCTACGAGCAGTACTTC.

The genes are TRBV28 and TRBJ2-1, with D perhaps TRBD1 (6 bases). The CDR3 runs 16 residues. Germline assignment: CDR1 MDHEN and CDR2 SYDVKM. Between the trimmed V and J ends, which lost 11 bases and 6 bases, there was a span of 26 bases. The CDR3 region is CAGKPQDGQGSNEQFF. CDR3 bases: TGTGCCGGAAAACCCCAGGATGGGCAGGGGTCCAATGAGCAGTTCTTC.

The chain couples TRBV11-2 to TRBJ1-5; TRBD1 matches 8 bases. V dropped 6 bases and J dropped 2; count of bases not matched to a gene: 12. Germline lookup yields CDR1 SGHAT and CDR2 FQNNGV. CDR3 length: 17 amino acids. CDR3 DNA: TGTGCCAGCAGTAGGGGCGCAGGGGGCCGGGGCAATCAGCCCCAGCATTTT. Its protein product is CASSRGAGGRGNQPQHF.

This clone was seen once. The J gene is TRBJ2-5, the V gene TRBV11-3; 13 positions agree with TRBD2. Per the germline V gene, CDR1 is SGHNT and CDR2 is YENEEA. The CDR3 covers 14 residues. The V and J ends lost 5 bases and 8 bases, in that order; junction bases with no gene match: 5. The CDR3 region is CASSRGTSGVTQYF. The CDR3 bases are TGTGCCAGCAGCAGAGGGACTAGCGGGGTCACCCAGTACTTC.

The chain links TRBV5-1 to TRBJ1-2, with TRBD1 matching over 7 bases. CDR3 length: 13 residues. Germline V gene lookup returns CDR1 SGHRS and CDR2 YFSETQ. Trimming removed 5 bases from V and 6 bases from J; junction bases left unmatched: 7. The CDR3 reads CASRSTGSDGYTF. For the CDR3, the DNA is TGCGCCAGCAGGTCGACAGGGTCGGATGGCTACACCTTC. Full variable domain (missing parts from reference TRBV5-1 and TRBJ1-2): KAGVTQTPRYLIKTRGQQVTLSCSPISGHRSVSWYQQTPGQGLQFLFEYFSETQRNKGNFPGRFSGRQFSNSRSEMNVSTLELGDSALYLCASRSTGSDGYTFGSGTRLTVV.

The chain is built from TRBV2 and TRBJ1-6; D call uncertain. V dropped 0 bases and J dropped 6 bases, with 9 bases sitting between them. Looked up from germline, CDR1 is SNHLY and CDR2 is FYNNEI. This CDR3 has 15 amino acids. The chain's CDR3 is CASSEALGSNSPLHF. The CDR3, as DNA: TGTGCCAGCAGTGAAGCGCTGGGGAGTAATTCACCCCTCCACTTT. Looking up the rest from reference TRBV2 and TRBJ1-6 gives the full variable domain: EPEVTQTPSHQVTQMGQEVILRCVPISNHLYFYWYRQILGQKVEFLVSFYNNEISEKSEIFDDQFSVERPDGSNFTLKIRSTKLEDSAMYFCASSEALGSNSPLHFGNGTRLTVT.

This sequence joins TRBV28 and TRBJ2-2; the match to TRBD1 covers 7 bases. Germline V lookup: CDR1 MDHEN, CDR2 SYDVKM. The CDR3 runs 16 residues. Trimming took 10 bases from V and 1 from J; bases not matched to a gene: 12. The CDR3 is CATLTARQGNTGELFF. CDR3 in DNA: TGTGCCACCCTTACCGCGAGACAGGGGAACACCGGGGAGCTGTTTTTT.

The CDR3 DNA sequence: TGTGCCAGCAGTGTGGACGGGCGGGGGTATGGCTACACCTTC. Protein sequence: CASSVDGRGYGYTF. The chain has TRBV6-5 and TRBJ1-2; a weak D match, TRBD1 (5 bases). This CDR3 is built from 14 residues. The V and J ends lost 5 bases and 5 bases respectively, with 15 bases between them. Germline V gene sequence: CDR1 MNHEY, CDR2 SVGAGI.